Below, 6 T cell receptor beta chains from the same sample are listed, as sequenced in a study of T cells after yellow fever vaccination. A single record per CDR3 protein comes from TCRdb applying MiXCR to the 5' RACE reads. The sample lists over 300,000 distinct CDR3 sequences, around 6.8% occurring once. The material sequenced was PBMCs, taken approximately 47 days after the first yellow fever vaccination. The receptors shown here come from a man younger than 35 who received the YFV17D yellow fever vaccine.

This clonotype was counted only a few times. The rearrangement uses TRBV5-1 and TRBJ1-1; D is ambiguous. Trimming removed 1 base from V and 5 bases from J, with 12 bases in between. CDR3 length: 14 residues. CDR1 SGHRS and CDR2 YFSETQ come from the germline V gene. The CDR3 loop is CASSLSTLRTEAFF. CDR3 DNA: TGCGCCAGCAGCTTGTCGACGCTGAGGACTGAAGCTTTCTTT.

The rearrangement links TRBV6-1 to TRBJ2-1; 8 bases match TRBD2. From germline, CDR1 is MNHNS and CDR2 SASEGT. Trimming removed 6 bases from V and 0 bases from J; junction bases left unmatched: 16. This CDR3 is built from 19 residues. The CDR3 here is CASSPGRDYVRSSYNEQFF. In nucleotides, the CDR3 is TGTGCCAGCAGCCCCGGGAGGGATTATGTAAGGAGCTCCTACAATGAGCAGTTCTTC.

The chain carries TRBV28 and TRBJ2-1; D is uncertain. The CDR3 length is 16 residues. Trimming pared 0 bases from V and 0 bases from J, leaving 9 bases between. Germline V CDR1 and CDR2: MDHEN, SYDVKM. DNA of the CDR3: TGTGCCAGCAGTTTATGGGCAGGAAACTCCTACAATGAGCAGTTCTTC. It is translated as CASSLWAGNSYNEQFF.

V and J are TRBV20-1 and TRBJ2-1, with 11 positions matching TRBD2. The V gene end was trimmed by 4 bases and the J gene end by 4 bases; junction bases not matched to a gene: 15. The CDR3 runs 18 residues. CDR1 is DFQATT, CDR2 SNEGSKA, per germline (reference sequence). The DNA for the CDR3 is TGCAGTGCTAAGGATCGTCTAGCGGGGGGTTTCCGATACAATGAGCAGTTCTTC. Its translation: CSAKDRLAGGFRYNEQFF.

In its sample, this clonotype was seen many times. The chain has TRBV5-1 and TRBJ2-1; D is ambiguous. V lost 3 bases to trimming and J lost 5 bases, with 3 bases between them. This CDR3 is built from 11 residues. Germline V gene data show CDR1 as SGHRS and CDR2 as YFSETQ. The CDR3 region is CASSYNNEQFF. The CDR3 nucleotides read TGCGCCAGCAGCTATAACAATGAGCAGTTCTTC. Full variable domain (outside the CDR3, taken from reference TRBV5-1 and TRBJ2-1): KAGVTQTPRYLIKTRGQQVTLSCSPISGHRSVSWYQQTPGQGLQFLFEYFSETQRNKGNFPGRFSGRQFSNSRSEMNVSTLELGDSALYLCASSYNNEQFFGPGTRLTVL.

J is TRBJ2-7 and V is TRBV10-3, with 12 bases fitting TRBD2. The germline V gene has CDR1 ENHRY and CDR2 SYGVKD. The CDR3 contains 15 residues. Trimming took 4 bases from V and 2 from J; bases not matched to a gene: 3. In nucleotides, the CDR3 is TGTGCCATCAGTGCACTAGCGGGGGGAACCTACGAGCAGTACGTC. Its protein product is CAISALAGGTYEQYV.